Listed here is a single T cell receptor (beta chain). Its antigen is currently unknown. This specimen includes other DNA sequences encoding the same CDR3. Naive CD8 populations comprised CD45RO-negative cells positively selected for CCR7, excluding terminally differentiated effector memory CD45RA+ cells. The source of the sample is a study of shared clonotypes between healthy human individuals. Overall study findings and caveats: Rarefaction curves obtained for sorted subsets showed sequencing incomplete despite large depth.

Genomic DNA per cell subset filled all wells of several immunoSEQ plates. Authors' data handling: There were no quality scores in the junction-only immunoSEQ sequences, so filtering differed. Clones were sequenced by immunoSEQ multiplex PCR, and TCRdb holds only the in-frame ones, with some missing. Clone size and the V and J calls come from that table; the DNA yielded D and trimming. In the table there are about 2 million clones, roughly 94% of which are singletons. Per the germline V gene, CDR1 is GTSNPN and CDR2 is SVGIG (reference sequence). The CDR3 contains 13 residues. V gave up 0 bases and J gave up 4 bases, with 7 bases separating them.

Input material: naive CD8+ T cells sorted from blood. The receptor comes from a man younger than 35 in good health. The rearrangement joins TRBV30 to TRBJ1-5, with a tentative D call TRBD1 (5 bases). The CDR3 region is CAWSVEGNQPQHF. The CDR3, as DNA: TGTGCCTGGAGTGTCGAGGGGAATCAGCCCCAGCATTTT.